Listed here is a single TCR beta chain. This CDR3 contains 13 residues. V was pared by 2 bases and J by 9 bases, with 13 bases between. The record originates from a study of blood T cell repertoires in COVID-19. Across the whole study: Samples came from the United States, Italy and Spain, spanning acute and convalescent COVID-19. T cells, B-cell-depleted T cells, or PBMCs provided the cDNA or gDNA that served as material.

Study processing details: Quantification of nucleated cells was approximated via reference gene primer amplification. Profiled with immunoSEQ multiplex PCR; TCRdb holds only in-frame clones, not every one. V and J calls and clone size are given by that table; D and trimming were obtained from the DNA. This table has approximately 68,000 clones, 83% appearing once. The receptor comes from a woman aged 60-75 years with acute or convalescent COVID-19. The sequenced sample consisted of peripheral blood. The V call is TRBV12-3 or TRBV12-4, the J call TRBJ1-1; D possibly corresponds to TRBD1 (6 bases). The CDR3: CASSLSTGKKAFF. In nucleotides, the CDR3 is TGTGCCAGCAGTTTAAGTACAGGGAAGAAAGCTTTCTTT.